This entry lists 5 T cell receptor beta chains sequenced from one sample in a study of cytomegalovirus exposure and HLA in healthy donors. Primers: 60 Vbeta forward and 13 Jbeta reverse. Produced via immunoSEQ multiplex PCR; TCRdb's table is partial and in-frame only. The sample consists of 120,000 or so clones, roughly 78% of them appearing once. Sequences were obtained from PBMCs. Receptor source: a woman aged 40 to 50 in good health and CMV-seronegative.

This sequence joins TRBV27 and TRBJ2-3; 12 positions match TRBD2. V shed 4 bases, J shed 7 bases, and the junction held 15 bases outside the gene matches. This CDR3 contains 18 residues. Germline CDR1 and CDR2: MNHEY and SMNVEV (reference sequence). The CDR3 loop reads CASSYLMPTSGRGYTQYF. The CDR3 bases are TGTGCCAGCAGTTACCTTATGCCGACTAGCGGGAGAGGGTATACGCAGTATTTT.

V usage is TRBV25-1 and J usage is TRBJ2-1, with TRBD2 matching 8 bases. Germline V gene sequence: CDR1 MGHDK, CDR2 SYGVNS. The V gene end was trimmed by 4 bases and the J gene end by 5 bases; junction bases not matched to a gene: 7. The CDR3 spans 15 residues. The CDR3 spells CASSAFLAGHNEQFF. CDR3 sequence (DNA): TGTGCCAGCAGTGCGTTCTTAGCGGGACACAATGAGCAGTTCTTC.

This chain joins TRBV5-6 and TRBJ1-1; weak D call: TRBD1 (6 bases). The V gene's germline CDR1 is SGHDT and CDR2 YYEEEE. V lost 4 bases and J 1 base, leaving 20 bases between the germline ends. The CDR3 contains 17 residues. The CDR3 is CASSPIRGGRGNTEAFF. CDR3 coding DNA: TGTGCCAGCAGCCCAATTAGAGGGGGAAGAGGGAACACTGAAGCTTTCTTT.

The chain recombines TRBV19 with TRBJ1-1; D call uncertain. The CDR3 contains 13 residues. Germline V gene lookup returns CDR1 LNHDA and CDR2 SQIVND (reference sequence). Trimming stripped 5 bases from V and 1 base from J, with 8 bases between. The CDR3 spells CASSSNSNTEAFF. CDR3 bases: TGTGCCAGTAGTTCGAACTCGAACACTGAAGCTTTCTTT.

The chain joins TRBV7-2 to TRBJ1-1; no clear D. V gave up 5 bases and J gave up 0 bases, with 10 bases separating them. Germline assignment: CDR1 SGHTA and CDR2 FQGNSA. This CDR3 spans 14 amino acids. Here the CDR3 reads CASSVQTLNTEAFF. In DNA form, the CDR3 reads TGTGCCAGCAGCGTCCAGACATTGAACACTGAAGCTTTCTTT.